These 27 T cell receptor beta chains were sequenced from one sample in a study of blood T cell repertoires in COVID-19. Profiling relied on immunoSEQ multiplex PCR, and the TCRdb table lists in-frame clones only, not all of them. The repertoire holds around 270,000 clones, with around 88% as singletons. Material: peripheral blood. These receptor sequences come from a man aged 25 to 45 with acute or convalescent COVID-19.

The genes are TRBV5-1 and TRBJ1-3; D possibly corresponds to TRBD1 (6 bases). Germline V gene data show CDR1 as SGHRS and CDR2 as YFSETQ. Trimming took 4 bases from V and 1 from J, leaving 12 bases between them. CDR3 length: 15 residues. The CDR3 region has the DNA TGCGCCAGCAGCATAACAGGGTTATCTGGAAACACCATATATTTT. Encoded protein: CASSITGLSGNTIYF. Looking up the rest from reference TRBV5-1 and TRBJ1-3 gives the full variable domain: KAGVTQTPRYLIKTRGQQVTLSCSPISGHRSVSWYQQTPGQGLQFLFEYFSETQRNKGNFPGRFSGRQFSNSRSEMNVSTLELGDSALYLCASSITGLSGNTIYFGEGSWLTVV.

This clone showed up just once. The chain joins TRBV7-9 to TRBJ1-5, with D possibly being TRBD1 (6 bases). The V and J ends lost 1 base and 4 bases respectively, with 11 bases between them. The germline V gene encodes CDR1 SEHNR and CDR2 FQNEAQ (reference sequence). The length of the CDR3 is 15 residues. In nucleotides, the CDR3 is TGTGCCAGCAGCTTAGGGGACACCCAGAATCAGCCCCAGCATTTT. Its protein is CASSLGDTQNQPQHF.

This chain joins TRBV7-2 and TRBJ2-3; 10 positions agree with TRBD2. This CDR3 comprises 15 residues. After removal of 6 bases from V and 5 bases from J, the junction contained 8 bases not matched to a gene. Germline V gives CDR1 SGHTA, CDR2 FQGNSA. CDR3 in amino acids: CASRRSGGALDTQYF. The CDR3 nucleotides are TGTGCCAGCAGACGAAGCGGGGGGGCCCTAGATACGCAGTATTTT.

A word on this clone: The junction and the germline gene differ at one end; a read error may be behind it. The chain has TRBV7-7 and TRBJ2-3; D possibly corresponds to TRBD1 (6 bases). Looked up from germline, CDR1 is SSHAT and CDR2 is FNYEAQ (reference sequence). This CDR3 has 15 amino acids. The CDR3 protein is CASSLLGGTTDTQYF. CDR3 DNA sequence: TGTGCTAGCAGCTTATTAGGGGGAACCACAGATACGCAGTATTTT.

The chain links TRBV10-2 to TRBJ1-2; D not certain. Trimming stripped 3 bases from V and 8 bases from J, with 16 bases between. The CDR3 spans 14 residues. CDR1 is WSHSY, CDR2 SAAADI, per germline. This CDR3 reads CASSDLSIYAGYTF. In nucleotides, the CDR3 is TGCGCCAGCAGTGATCTTAGTATCTATGCGGGCTACACCTTC.

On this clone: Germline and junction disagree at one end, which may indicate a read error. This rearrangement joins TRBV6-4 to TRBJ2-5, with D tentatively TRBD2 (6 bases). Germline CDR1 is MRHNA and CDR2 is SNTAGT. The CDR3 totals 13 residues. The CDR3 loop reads CASIEKLGGTEDF. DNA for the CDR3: TGTGCCAGCATTGAGAAACTCGGTGGGACTGAGGACTTC.

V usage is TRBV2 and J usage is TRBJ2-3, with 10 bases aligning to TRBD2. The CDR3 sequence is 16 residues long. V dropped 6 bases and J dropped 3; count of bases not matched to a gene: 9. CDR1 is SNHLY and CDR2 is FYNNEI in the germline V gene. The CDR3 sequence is CASRARAGGVTDTQYF. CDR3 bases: TGTGCCAGCAGGGCTAGAGCGGGGGGGGTGACAGATACGCAGTATTTT.

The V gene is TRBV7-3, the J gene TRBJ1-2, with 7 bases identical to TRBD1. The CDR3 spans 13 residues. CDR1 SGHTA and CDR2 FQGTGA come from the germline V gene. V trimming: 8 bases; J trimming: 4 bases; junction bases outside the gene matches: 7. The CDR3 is CASGRDSAYGYTF. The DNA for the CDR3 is TGTGCCAGCGGAAGGGACAGTGCCTATGGCTACACCTTC.

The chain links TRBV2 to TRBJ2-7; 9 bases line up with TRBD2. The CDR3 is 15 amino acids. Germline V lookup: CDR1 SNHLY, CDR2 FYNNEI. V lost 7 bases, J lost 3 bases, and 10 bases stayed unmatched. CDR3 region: CASNKRREGGYEQYF. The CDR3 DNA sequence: TGTGCCAGCAATAAAAGGCGGGAGGGAGGCTACGAGCAGTACTTC.

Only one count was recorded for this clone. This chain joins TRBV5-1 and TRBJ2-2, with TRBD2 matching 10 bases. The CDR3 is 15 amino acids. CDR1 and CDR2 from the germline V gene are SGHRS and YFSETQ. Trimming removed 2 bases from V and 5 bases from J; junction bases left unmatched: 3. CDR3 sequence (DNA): TGCGCCAGCAGCTTACAGCGGGGGGGAACCGGGGAGCTGTTTTTT. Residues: CASSLQRGGTGELFF.

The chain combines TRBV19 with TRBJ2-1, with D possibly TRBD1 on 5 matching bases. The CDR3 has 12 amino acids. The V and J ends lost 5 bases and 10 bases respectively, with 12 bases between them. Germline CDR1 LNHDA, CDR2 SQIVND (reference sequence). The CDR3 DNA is TGTGCCAGTAGTTCAGGACACTGGGAGCAGTTCTTC. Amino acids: CASSSGHWEQFF. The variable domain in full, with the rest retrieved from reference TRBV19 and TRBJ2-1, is DGGITQSPKYLFRKEGQNVTLSCEQNLNHDAMYWYRQDPGQGLRLIYYSQIVNDFQKGDIAEGYSVSREKKESFPLTVTSAQKNPTAFYLCASSSGHWEQFFGPGTRLTVL.

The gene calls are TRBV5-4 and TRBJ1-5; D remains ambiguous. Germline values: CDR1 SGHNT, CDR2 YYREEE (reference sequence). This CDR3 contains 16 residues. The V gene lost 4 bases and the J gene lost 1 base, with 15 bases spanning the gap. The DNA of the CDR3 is TGTGCCAGCAGCGCCGGACCTGGGGAGAGCAATCAGCCCCAGCATTTT. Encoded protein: CASSAGPGESNQPQHF.

CDR3 bases: TGTGCCAGCAGCCAAGGGATCCCGGGAGGCTCTGGAAACACCATATATTTT. It yields the protein CASSQGIPGGSGNTIYF. This chain joins TRBV3-1 (or the pseudogene TRBV3-2) and TRBJ1-3, with D uncertain. CDR1 is LGHDT and CDR2 is YNNKEL in the germline V gene (reference sequence). Trimming removed 1 base at V and 0 bases at J, with 13 bases between. The CDR3 runs 17 residues.

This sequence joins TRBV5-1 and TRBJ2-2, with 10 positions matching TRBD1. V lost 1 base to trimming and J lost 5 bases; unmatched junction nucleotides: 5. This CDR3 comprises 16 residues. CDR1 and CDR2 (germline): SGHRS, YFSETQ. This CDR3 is CASSLIPGQGTGELFF. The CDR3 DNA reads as TGCGCCAGCAGCTTGATACCGGGACAGGGGACCGGGGAGCTGTTTTTT.

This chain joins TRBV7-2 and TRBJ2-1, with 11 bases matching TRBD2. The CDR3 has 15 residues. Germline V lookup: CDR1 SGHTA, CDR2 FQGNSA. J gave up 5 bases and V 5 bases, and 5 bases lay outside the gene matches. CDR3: CASSITSGRHNEQFF. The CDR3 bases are TGTGCCAGCAGCATAACTAGCGGGAGACACAATGAGCAGTTCTTC.

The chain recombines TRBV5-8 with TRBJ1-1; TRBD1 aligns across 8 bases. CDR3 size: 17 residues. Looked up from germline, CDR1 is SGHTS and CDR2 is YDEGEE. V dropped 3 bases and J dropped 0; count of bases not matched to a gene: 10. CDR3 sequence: CASSSSIGTGMNTEAFF. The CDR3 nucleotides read TGTGCCAGCAGCTCGTCTATCGGGACAGGCATGAACACTGAAGCTTTCTTT.

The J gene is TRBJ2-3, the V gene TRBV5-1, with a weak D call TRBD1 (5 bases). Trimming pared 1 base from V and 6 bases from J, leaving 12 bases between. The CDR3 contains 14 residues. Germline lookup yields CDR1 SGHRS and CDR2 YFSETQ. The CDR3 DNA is TGCGCCAGCAGCTTGTGGCAGGGCGTTGATACGCAGTATTTT. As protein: CASSLWQGVDTQYF.

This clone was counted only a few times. In DNA, the CDR3 is TGTGCCAGCAGCTTGGAGGGACTAGTCGATGAGCAGTTCTTC. Translated, it gives CASSLEGLVDEQFF. This chain joins TRBV7-3 and TRBJ2-1; 8 bases match TRBD2. The germline CDR1 and CDR2 sequences are SGHTA and FQGTGA. This CDR3 is built from 14 residues. The V gene end was trimmed by 3 bases and the J gene end by 8 bases; junction bases not matched to a gene: 6.

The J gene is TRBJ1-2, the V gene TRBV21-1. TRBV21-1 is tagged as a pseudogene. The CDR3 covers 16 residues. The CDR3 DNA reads TGTGCCAGCAGCAAAGCTCGGATATATGGTGGACTGGGCTACACCTTC. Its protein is CASSKARIYGGLGYTF.

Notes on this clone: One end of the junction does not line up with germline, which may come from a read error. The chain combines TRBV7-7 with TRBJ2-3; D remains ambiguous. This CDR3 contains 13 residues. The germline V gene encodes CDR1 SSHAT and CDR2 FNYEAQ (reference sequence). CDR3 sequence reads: CASSSAASDTQYF. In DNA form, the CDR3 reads TGTGCTAGCAGCTCAGCAGCATCAGATACGCAGTATTTT.

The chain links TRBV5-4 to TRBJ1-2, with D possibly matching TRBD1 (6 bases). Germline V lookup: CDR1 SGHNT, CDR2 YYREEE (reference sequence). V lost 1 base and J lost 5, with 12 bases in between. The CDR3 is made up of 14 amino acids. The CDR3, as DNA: TGTGCCAGCAGCTTGATGACAGGAAGATATGGCTACACCTTC. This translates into CASSLMTGRYGYTF. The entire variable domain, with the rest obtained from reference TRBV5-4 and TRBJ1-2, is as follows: ETGVTQSPTHLIKTRGQQVTLRCSSQSGHNTVSWYQQALGQGPQFIFQYYREEENGRGNFPPRFSGLQFPNYSSELNVNALELDDSALYLCASSLMTGRYGYTFGSGTRLTVV.

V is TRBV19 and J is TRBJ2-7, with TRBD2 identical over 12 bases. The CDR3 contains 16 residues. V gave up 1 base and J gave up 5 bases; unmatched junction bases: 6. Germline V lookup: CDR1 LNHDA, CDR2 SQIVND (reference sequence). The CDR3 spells CASSIGLAGVLDEQYF. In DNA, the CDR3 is TGTGCCAGTAGTATAGGACTAGCGGGAGTTCTCGACGAGCAGTACTTC. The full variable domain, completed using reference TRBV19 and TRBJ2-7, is DGGITQSPKYLFRKEGQNVTLSCEQNLNHDAMYWYRQDPGQGLRLIYYSQIVNDFQKGDIAEGYSVSREKKESFPLTVTSAQKNPTAFYLCASSIGLAGVLDEQYFGPGTRLTVT.

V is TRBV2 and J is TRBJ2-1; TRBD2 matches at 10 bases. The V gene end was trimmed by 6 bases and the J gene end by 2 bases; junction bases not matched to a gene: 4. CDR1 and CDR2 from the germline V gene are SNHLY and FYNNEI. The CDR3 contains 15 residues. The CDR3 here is CASRATSGTYNEQFF. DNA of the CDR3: TGTGCCAGCAGGGCCACTAGCGGGACCTACAATGAGCAGTTCTTC.

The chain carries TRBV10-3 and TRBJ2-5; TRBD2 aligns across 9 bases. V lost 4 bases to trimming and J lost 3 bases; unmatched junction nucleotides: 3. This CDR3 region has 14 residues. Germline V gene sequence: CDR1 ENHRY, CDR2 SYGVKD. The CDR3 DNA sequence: TGTGCCATCAGTGTCAGACTAGCGGAAGAGACCCAGTACTTC. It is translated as CAISVRLAEETQYF.

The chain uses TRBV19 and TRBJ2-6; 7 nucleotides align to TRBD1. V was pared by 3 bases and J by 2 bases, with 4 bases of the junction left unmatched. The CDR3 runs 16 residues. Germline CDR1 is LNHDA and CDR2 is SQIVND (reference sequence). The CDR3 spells CASSINTGAGANVLTF. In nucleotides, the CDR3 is TGTGCCAGTAGTATTAATACAGGGGCTGGGGCCAACGTCCTGACTTTC.

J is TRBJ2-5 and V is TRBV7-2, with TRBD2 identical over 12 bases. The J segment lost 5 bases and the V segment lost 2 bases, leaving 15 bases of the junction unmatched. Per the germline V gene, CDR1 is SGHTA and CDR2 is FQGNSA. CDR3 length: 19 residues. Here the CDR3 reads CASSLKTSGGIGARETQYF. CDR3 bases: TGTGCCAGCAGCTTAAAAACTAGCGGGGGGATAGGCGCTCGGGAGACCCAGTACTTC.

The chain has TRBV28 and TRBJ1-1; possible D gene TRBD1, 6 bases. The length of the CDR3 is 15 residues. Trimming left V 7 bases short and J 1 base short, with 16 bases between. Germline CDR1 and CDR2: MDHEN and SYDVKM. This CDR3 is CASMGAGWANTEAFF. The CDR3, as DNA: TGTGCCAGCATGGGGGCAGGGTGGGCGAACACTGAAGCTTTCTTT.